The clone carrying this T cell receptor beta chain was seen a single time. V lost 6 bases, J lost 3 bases, and 15 bases lay in between. Germline V gives CDR1 MNHEY, CDR2 SMNVEV (reference sequence). The CDR3 has 14 amino acids. Original data processing: Cell counts per sample came from amplifying reference gene primers. Using immunoSEQ multiplex PCR, the repertoire was profiled, and TCRdb retains in-frame clones only, with some absent. That table supplies the V and J calls and clone size; D and trimming were determined from the DNA. The sample has 35,000 to 55,000 clones; 87% are singletons. This entry belongs to a study of blood T cell repertoires in COVID-19. Study-wide context: Collection of acute and convalescent COVID-19 samples took place in the United States, Italy and Spain. T cells, B-cell-depleted T cells, or PBMCs provided the cDNA or gDNA that served as material.

The receptor was isolated from a human donor in a cohort sampled during active COVID-19. The sequenced sample consisted of peripheral blood. The genes are TRBV27 and TRBJ2-7; D might be TRBD1 (8 bases). The CDR3 here is CASRQGGSSYEQYF. The CDR3 bases are TGTGCCAGCAGACAGGGGGGGTCGAGCTACGAGCAGTACTTC.